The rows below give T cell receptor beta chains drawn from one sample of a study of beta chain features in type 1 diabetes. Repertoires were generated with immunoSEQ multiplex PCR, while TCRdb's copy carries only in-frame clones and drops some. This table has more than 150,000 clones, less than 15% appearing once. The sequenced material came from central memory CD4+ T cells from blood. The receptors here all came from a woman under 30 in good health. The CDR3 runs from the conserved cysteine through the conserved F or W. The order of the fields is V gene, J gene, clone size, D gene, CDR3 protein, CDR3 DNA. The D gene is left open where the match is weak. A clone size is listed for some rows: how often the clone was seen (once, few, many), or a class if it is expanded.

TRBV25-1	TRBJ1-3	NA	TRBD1	CASSETGGSGNTIYF	TGTGCCAGCAGTGAAACAGGGGGCTCTGGAAACACCATATATTTT
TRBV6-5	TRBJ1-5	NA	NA	CASSYSGRSNQPQHF	TGTGCCAGCAGTTACTCGGGCAGGAGCAATCAGCCCCAGCATTTT
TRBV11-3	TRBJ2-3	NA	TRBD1	CASSFSRGLLQNTQYF	TGTGCCAGCAGCTTTAGCAGGGGGCTTCTTCAGAATACGCAGTATTTT
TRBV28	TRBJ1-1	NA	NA	CASSTIRWTEAFF	TGTGCCAGCAGTACGATTCGGTGGACTGAAGCTTTCTTT
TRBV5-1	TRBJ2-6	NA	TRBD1	CASSLRTGAGANVLTF	TGCGCCAGCAGCTTACGGACAGGGGCTGGGGCCAACGTCCTGACTTTC
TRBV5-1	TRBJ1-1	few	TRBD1	CASSLPAGQGARVTEAFF	TGCGCCAGCAGCCTTCCGGCCGGACAGGGGGCGCGGGTCACTGAAGCTTTCTTT
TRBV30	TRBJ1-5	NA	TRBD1	CAWSRTGGHQPQHF	TGTGCCTGGAGTAGGACAGGGGGACATCAGCCCCAGCATTTT
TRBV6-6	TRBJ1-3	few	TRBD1	CASRPTDRARNTIYF	TGTGCCAGCAGACCCACCGACAGGGCGCGAAACACCATATATTTT
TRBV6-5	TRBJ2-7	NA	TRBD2	CASSYRGTSGREQYF	TGTGCCAGCAGTTACCGAGGGACTAGCGGGAGGGAGCAGTACTTC
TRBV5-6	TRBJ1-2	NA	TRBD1	CASSMDRGAYGYTF	TGTGCCAGCAGCATGGACAGGGGGGCCTATGGCTACACCTTC
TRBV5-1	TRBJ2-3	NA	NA	CASSPSRGNTDTQYF	TGCGCCAGCAGCCCCTCCAGGGGTAACACAGATACGCAGTATTTT
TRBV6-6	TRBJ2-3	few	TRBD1	CASSDRDRGRDTQYF	TGTGCCAGCAGCGACCGGGACAGGGGCCGAGATACGCAGTATTTT
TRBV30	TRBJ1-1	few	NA	CAWNARGNTEAFF	TGTGCCTGGAATGCACGGGGGAACACTGAAGCTTTCTTT
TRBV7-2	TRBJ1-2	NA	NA	CASSSGGFYGYTF	TGTGCCAGCAGCTCAGGAGGGTTCTATGGCTACACCTTC
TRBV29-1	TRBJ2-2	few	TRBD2	CSAGLAGGAGELFF	TGCAGCGCCGGACTAGCGGGAGGGGCCGGGGAGCTGTTTTTT
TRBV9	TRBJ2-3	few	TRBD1	CASSARGTGDTDTQYF	TGTGCCAGCAGCGCGAGGGGGACAGGCGACACAGATACGCAGTATTTT
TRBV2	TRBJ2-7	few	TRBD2	CASRVGLAGSYEQYF	TGTGCCAGCAGGGTTGGGCTAGCGGGGAGCTACGAGCAGTACTTC
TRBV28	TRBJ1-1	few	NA	CASSSGQLSAEAFF	TGTGCCAGCAGTTCTGGACAGCTGTCCGCTGAAGCTTTCTTT